This entry lists 8 T cell receptor beta chains sequenced from one sample in a study of a mutant IDH1 vaccine in newly diagnosed glioma. The antigens these receptors bind are not known. Time point denoted: week 35, safety follow-up. Vaccinated patients received 300 ug of mutant IDH1 20-mer peptide per dose, with topical imiquimod. TCRdb's table, derived via immunoSEQ multiplex PCR, lists solely in-frame clones and lacks some. The profile shows roughly 50,000 clones, 84% of them singletons. Here the sequenced sample was PBMCs, taken from a glioma patient whose treatment included an IDH1 peptide vaccine. These receptors were taken from a woman under 30 with glioma.

The chain carries TRBV6-6 and TRBJ1-2; no definite D call. From germline, CDR1 is MNHNY and CDR2 SVGAGI (reference sequence). This CDR3 is 14 amino acids long. Trimming removed 6 bases from V and 0 bases from J, with 11 bases in between. In DNA form, the CDR3 reads TGTGCCAGCAGCCCGGTTCTTTCTAACTATGGCTACACCTTC. It is translated as CASSPVLSNYGYTF.

The chain is built from TRBV6-6 and TRBJ2-1, with 8 nucleotides matching TRBD2. This CDR3 is built from 14 residues. In germline, CDR1 is MNHNY, CDR2 SVGAGI (reference sequence). V lost 3 bases to trimming and J lost 6 bases; unmatched junction nucleotides: 4. CDR3 nucleotides: TGTGCCAGCAGTTATAATCGGGGGGGCAATGAGCAGTTCTTC. Translated: CASSYNRGGNEQFF.

About this clone: The same CDR3 is also encoded by other DNA sequences in this sample. V and J are TRBV14 and TRBJ1-4; possibly TRBD1 for D (6 bases). The V gene's germline CDR1 is SGHDN and CDR2 FVKESK. Trimming took off 4 bases at V and 5 bases at J, with 8 bases between the two ends. CDR3 length: 13 residues. Here the CDR3 DNA reads TGTGCCAGCAGCCGAGGGACAAATGAAAAACTGTTTTTT. Translation: CASSRGTNEKLFF.

This sequence joins TRBV4-2 and TRBJ1-6; D is uncertain. V lost 3 bases and J 8 bases, leaving 14 bases between the germline ends. The CDR3 runs 15 residues. Germline CDR1 is LGHNA and CDR2 is YNFKEQ. The CDR3 loop reads CASSHGREPDSPLHF. The CDR3 nucleotides read TGTGCCAGCAGCCACGGACGAGAGCCTGATTCACCCCTCCACTTT.

The chain has TRBV7-9 and TRBJ1-1; 7 bases are shared with TRBD1. CDR1 and CDR2 (germline): SEHNR, FQNEAQ (reference sequence). With V trimmed by 5 bases and J by 5 bases, 8 bases remained unmatched. The CDR3 totals 14 residues. The CDR3 DNA follows: TGTGCCAGCAGCGGGGGACAGAAGGGGACTGAAGCTTTCTTT. It yields the protein CASSGGQKGTEAFF.

The chain combines TRBV7-8 with TRBJ2-3; 8 bases are shared with TRBD2. The CDR3 is 15 amino acids. Germline V lookup: CDR1 SGHVS, CDR2 FQNEAQ. V lost 3 bases to trimming and J lost 4 bases; unmatched junction nucleotides: 6. The CDR3 DNA reads as TGTGCCAGCAGCTTTCGGACTAGCTGGGCAGATACGCAGTATTTT. The encoded protein is CASSFRTSWADTQYF. Full variable domain (missing parts from reference TRBV7-8 and TRBJ2-3): GAGVSQSPRYKVAKRGQDVALRCDPISGHVSLFWYQQALGQGPEFLTYFQNEAQLDKSGLPSDRFFAERPEGSVSTLKIQRTQQEDSAVYLCASSFRTSWADTQYFGPGTRLTVL.

CDR3 sequence (DNA): TGTGCCAGCCATCTATCTGGGGCCAACGTCCTGACTTTC. Its translation: CASHLSGANVLTF. The chain carries TRBV7-2 and TRBJ2-6; D remains ambiguous. The V and J ends lost 8 bases and 1 base respectively, with 6 bases between them. The V gene's germline CDR1 is SGHTA and CDR2 FQGNSA. This CDR3 spans 13 amino acids.

This chain links TRBV13 with TRBJ2-5; D remains unclear. CDR3 length: 14 residues. V was trimmed by 5 bases and J by 4 bases, leaving 14 bases between them. Germline V lookup: CDR1 PRHDT, CDR2 FYEKMQ (reference sequence). CDR3 in amino acids: CASSPRLAGETQYF. CDR3 nucleotide sequence: TGTGCCAGCAGCCCTCGGTTAGCTGGAGAGACCCAGTACTTC.